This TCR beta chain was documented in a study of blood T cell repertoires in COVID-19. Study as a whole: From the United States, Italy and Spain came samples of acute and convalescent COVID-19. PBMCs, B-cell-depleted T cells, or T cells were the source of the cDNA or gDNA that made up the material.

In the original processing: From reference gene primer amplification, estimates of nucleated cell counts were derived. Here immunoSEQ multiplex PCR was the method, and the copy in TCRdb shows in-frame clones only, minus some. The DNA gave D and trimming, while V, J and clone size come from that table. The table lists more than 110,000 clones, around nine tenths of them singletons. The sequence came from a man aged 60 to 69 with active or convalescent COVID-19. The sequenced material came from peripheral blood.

This CDR3 is CASRTPLGTQGLGLSNQPQHF. The CDR3 DNA reads as TGTGCCAGCAGAACCCCTTTGGGTACCCAGGGTTTGGGGCTCAGCAATCAGCCCCAGCATTTT. The chain has TRBV28 and TRBJ1-5; D perhaps matches TRBD1 (5 bases). The ends were cut back, 6 bases at V and 1 base at J, with 31 bases in the middle. Germline CDR1 is MDHEN and CDR2 is SYDVKM. The CDR3 loop spans 21 amino acids.